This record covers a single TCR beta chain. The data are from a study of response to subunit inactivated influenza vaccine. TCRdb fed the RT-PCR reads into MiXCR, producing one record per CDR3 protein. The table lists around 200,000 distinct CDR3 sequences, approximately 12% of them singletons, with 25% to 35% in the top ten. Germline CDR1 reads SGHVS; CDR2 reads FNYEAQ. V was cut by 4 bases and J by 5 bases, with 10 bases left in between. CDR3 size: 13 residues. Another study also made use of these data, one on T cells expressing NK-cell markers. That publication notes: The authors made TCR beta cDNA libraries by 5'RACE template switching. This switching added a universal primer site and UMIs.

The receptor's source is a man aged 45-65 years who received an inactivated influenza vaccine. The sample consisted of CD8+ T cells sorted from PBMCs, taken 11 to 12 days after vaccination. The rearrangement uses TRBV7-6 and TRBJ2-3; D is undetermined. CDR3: CASSSLVEDTQYF. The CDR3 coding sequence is TGTGCCAGCAGCTCCTTAGTTGAAGATACGCAGTATTTT.